The 24 T cell receptor beta chains below all came from one sample that was sequenced in a study of human T cells and chemical hapten exposure. Total RNA was extracted from unfractionated whole blood. One entry per CDR3 protein, called by TCRdb with MiXCR from the 5' RACE reads. The sample includes around 100,000 distinct CDR3 sequences, roughly 19% of them seen just once. All receptors derive from a human donor in good health.

This clonotype was seen more than once but under ten times. The chain has TRBV7-8 and TRBJ2-7; the D is unclear. V gave up 0 bases and J gave up 2 bases, with 14 bases separating them. The CDR3 is 16 residues long. From germline, CDR1 is SGHVS and CDR2 FQNEAQ. The CDR3, as DNA: TGTGCCAGCAGCTTAGCTAGGCAGGTGGAAACCTACGAGCAGTACTTC. This gives the protein CASSLARQVETYEQYF.

The chain couples TRBV12-3 or TRBV12-4 to TRBJ1-5; weak D call: TRBD1 (5 bases). V lost 6 bases and J 2 bases, leaving 11 bases between the germline ends. The CDR3 is made up of 14 amino acids. The CDR3 sequence: CASSWGRGNQPQHF. The CDR3 DNA sequence: TGTGCCAGCAGCTGGGGCAGGGGCAATCAGCCCCAGCATTTT.

The gene calls are TRBV4-1 and TRBJ1-1; D gene ambiguous. In germline, CDR1 is MGHRA, CDR2 YSYEKL. The CDR3 is 15 amino acids. The germline V and J ends were trimmed by 0 bases and 5 bases, with 13 bases remaining between them. This CDR3 reads CASSQENSLATEAFF. For the CDR3, the DNA is TGCGCCAGCAGCCAAGAAAATAGCTTAGCGACTGAAGCTTTCTTT.

This rearrangement joins TRBV29-1 to TRBJ2-7; D might be TRBD2 (5 bases). The CDR3 totals 14 residues. CDR1 and CDR2 from the germline V gene are SQVTM and ANQGSEA. V was trimmed by 4 bases and J by 3 bases, leaving 16 bases between them. CDR3 nucleotides: TGCAGCGTTGGGCGGGCGACTTCTTACTACGAGCAGTACTTC. Protein sequence: CSVGRATSYYEQYF.

This clonotype was detected only a few times. The chain joins TRBV14 to TRBJ1-2; TRBD1 might be the D (6 bases). This CDR3 spans 14 amino acids. With 1 base removed from V and 9 bases from J, the gap between germline ends came to 15 bases. Germline-derived CDR1 and CDR2 are SGHDN and FVKESK. The CDR3: CASSQVGGPTSYTF. The DNA for the CDR3 is TGTGCCAGCAGCCAAGTGGGGGGCCCAACGAGCTACACCTTC. The entire variable domain, with the rest obtained from reference TRBV14 and TRBJ1-2, is as follows: EAGVTQFPSHSVIEKGQTVTLRCDPISGHDNLYWYRRVMGKEIKFLLHFVKESKQDESGMPNNRFLAERTGGTYSTLKVQPAELEDSGVYFCASSQVGGPTSYTFGSGTRLTVV.

V and J are TRBV6-5 and TRBJ2-1; possibly TRBD1 or TRBD2 for D (5 bases each). The length of the CDR3 is 17 residues. V was pared by 0 bases and J by 1 base, with 13 bases between. CDR1 is MNHEY, CDR2 SVGAGI, per germline. CDR3 residues: CASSYSGRRGSYNEQFF. In DNA, the CDR3 is TGTGCCAGCAGTTACTCGGGACGGAGAGGGTCCTACAATGAGCAGTTCTTC.

In its sample, this clonotype was seen a few times. CDR3 nucleotide sequence: TGTGCCAGCAGCTTAAACCGCGGGAGCTTATCCAATGAGCAGTTCTTC. Translation gives CASSLNRGSLSNEQFF. The rearrangement joins TRBV7-3 to TRBJ2-1; 7 bases agree with TRBD2. Germline lookup yields CDR1 SGHTA and CDR2 FQGTGA. Unmatched junction bases numbered 9, after V lost 1 base and J lost 6 bases. There are 16 residues in the CDR3.

This clonotype was counted only a few times. The chain carries TRBV20-1 and TRBJ2-7; a weak D match, TRBD2 (6 bases). From germline, CDR1 is DFQATT and CDR2 SNEGSKA (reference sequence). This CDR3 is built from 13 residues. V shed 5 bases and J shed 3 bases, with 14 bases lying between them. CDR3 nucleotide sequence: TGCAGTGCTGGTCTAGCGTTTTTCTACGAGCAGTACTTC. It translates to CSAGLAFFYEQYF.

This clonotype was seen a few times. V usage is TRBV23-1 and J usage is TRBJ2-6; D is undetermined. TRBV23-1 is noted as an ORF with a role that remains uncertain. This CDR3 spans 18 amino acids. Trimming took 4 bases from V and 0 from J, leaving 16 bases between them. In DNA, the CDR3 is TGCGCCAGCAGTCTTGGACGCAACATGAGCTCTGGGGCCAACGTCCTGACTTTC. Its protein product is CASSLGRNMSSGANVLTF.

The gene calls are TRBV28 and TRBJ2-1, with TRBD1 matching 7 bases. Germline V lookup: CDR1 MDHEN, CDR2 SYDVKM. The junction had 5 bases not matched to a gene; V was cut back by 3 bases and J by 0 bases. This CDR3 comprises 16 residues. CDR3 in DNA: TGTGCCAGCAGTTTTTTACAGGGGAACTCCTACAATGAGCAGTTCTTC. It yields the protein CASSFLQGNSYNEQFF.

The V call is TRBV3-1, the J call TRBJ1-1; TRBD1 might be the D (5 bases). The germline CDR1 and CDR2 sequences are LGHDT and YNNKEL (reference sequence). Between the trimmed V and J ends, which lost 4 bases and 10 bases, there was a span of 19 bases. The CDR3 has 14 amino acids. CDR3 loop: CASSPRNEARGAFF. The CDR3 DNA sequence: TGTGCCAGCAGCCCCCGCAACGAGGCGAGGGGAGCTTTCTTT.

This clonotype was found a few times. This rearrangement joins TRBV19 to TRBJ2-5; TRBD1 might be the D (6 bases). Germline V gene sequence: CDR1 LNHDA, CDR2 SQIVND (reference sequence). This CDR3 contains 15 residues. The V gene lost 5 bases and the J gene lost 1 base, with 14 bases spanning the gap. The CDR3 DNA follows: TGTGCCAGTAGTGGAGATGGGGACACCCAAGAGACCCAGTACTTC. Its translation is CASSGDGDTQETQYF.

This clonotype was seen a handful of times. The gene calls are TRBV4-2 and TRBJ2-7, with TRBD1 as a possible D gene (6 bases). Trimming removed 4 bases from V and 2 bases from J, with 18 bases in between. The CDR3 totals 16 residues. Germline V gene data show CDR1 as LGHNA and CDR2 as YNFKEQ. CDR3 in DNA: TGTGCCAGCAGCCCTACTGGGGGCGGTAGGGCCTACGAGCAGTACTTC. Translation gives CASSPTGGGRAYEQYF.

J is TRBJ2-6 and V is TRBV7-3, with D perhaps matching TRBD1 (6 bases). V lost 5 bases and J 0 bases, leaving 17 bases between the germline ends. CDR3 length: 18 amino acids. Looked up from germline, CDR1 is SGHTA and CDR2 is FQGTGA. CDR3 amino acids: CASSQRQAMHSGANVLTF. For the CDR3, the DNA is TGTGCCAGCAGCCAGCGACAGGCAATGCACTCTGGGGCCAACGTCCTGACTTTC.

The genes are TRBV6-1 and TRBJ2-1, with D possibly matching TRBD2 (5 bases). The germline CDR1 and CDR2 sequences are MNHNS and SASEGT. This CDR3 region has 14 residues. The V end lost 4 bases, the J end lost 4 bases, and 11 bases lay between the germline ends. The CDR3 DNA follows: TGTGCCAGCAGTGCCCGGGATCTTTACAATGAGCAGTTCTTC. This sequence encodes CASSARDLYNEQFF.

A few counts support this clonotype. The CDR3 spells CASSFDKTGGSRAFF. In DNA, the CDR3 is TGTGCCAGCAGCTTCGACAAGACAGGGGGCAGTCGGGCTTTCTTT. This chain connects TRBV7-2 to TRBJ1-1; 10 nucleotides line up with TRBD1. CDR1 and CDR2 (germline): SGHTA, FQGNSA. V was pared by 3 bases and J by 11 bases, with 12 bases of the junction left unmatched. CDR3 length equals 15 residues. The variable domain in full, completed from reference TRBV7-2 and TRBJ1-1, reads GAGVSQSPSNKVTEKGKDVELRCDPISGHTALYWYRQSLGQGLEFLIYFQGNSAPDKSGLPSDRFSAERTGGSVSTLTIQRTQQEDSAVYLCASSFDKTGGSRAFFGQGTRLTVV.

The rearrangement links TRBV5-4 to TRBJ2-5; weak D call: TRBD2 (5 bases). The ends were cut back, 5 bases at V and 5 bases at J, with 13 bases in the middle. CDR1 and CDR2 from the germline V gene are SGHNT and YYREEE (reference sequence). The CDR3 length is 13 residues. The CDR3 loop is CASSNEGLETQYF. The CDR3 coding sequence is TGTGCCAGCAGTAATGAGGGCCTGGAGACCCAGTACTTC.

The chain carries TRBV9 and TRBJ2-3; 8 positions agree with TRBD2. The germline V gene encodes CDR1 SGDLS and CDR2 YYNGEE. This CDR3 spans 16 amino acids. Trimming took 0 bases from V and 2 from J; bases not matched to a gene: 5. The CDR3 DNA reads as TGTGCCAGCAGCGTAGACGGGAGGGCCCTCACAGATACGCAGTATTTT. Amino acids: CASSVDGRALTDTQYF.

This clonotype has a handful of counts. The chain carries TRBV7-2 and TRBJ2-1, with D tentatively TRBD2 (6 bases). CDR3 length: 14 amino acids. Trimming pared 5 bases from V and 9 bases from J, leaving 17 bases between. In germline, CDR1 is SGHTA, CDR2 FQGNSA. The chain's CDR3 is CASSHAGAGSEQFF. In DNA form, the CDR3 reads TGTGCCAGCAGCCATGCCGGGGCGGGAAGTGAGCAGTTCTTC.

The sample holds a few counts of this clonotype. The genes are TRBV5-6 and TRBJ1-3; D call uncertain. Germline CDR1 SGHDT, CDR2 YYEEEE. The CDR3 is 15 amino acids. Trimming stripped 4 bases from V and 4 bases from J, with 15 bases between. The CDR3 nucleotides are TGTGCCAGCAGCCCGATTGGCCTTGGGGGAAACACCATATATTTT. The encoded protein is CASSPIGLGGNTIYF.

This clonotype was counted only a few times. A read error may account for a junction end that differs from germline. The chain couples TRBV7-7 to TRBJ2-5, with D unresolved. The length of the CDR3 is 13 residues. Germline CDR1 and CDR2: SSHAT and FNYEAQ (reference sequence). The CDR3, as DNA: TGTGCTAGCAGCTTGGGGTACCAAGAGACCCAGTACTTC. Protein product: CASSLGYQETQYF.

V and J are TRBV30 and TRBJ1-5; D unclear. The V gene lost 0 bases and the J gene lost 7 bases, with 10 bases spanning the gap. CDR3 length equals 13 residues. From germline, CDR1 is GTSNPN and CDR2 SVGIG (reference sequence). The CDR3 sequence: CAWSVRGSQPQHF. The CDR3 DNA sequence: TGTGCCTGGAGTGTAAGAGGGTCCCAGCCCCAGCATTTT.

The V call is TRBV11-2, the J call TRBJ2-7, with D perhaps matching TRBD1 or TRBD2 (5 bases each). V dropped 5 bases and J dropped 6 bases, with 14 bases sitting between them. The V gene's germline CDR1 is SGHAT and CDR2 FQNNGV. The CDR3 is 13 residues long. The CDR3 sequence: CASSPFGDREQYF. In DNA form, the CDR3 reads TGTGCCAGCAGCCCCTTCGGGGACCGCGAGCAGTACTTC.

The chain uses TRBV2 and TRBJ2-7; D may be TRBD2 (5 bases). Trimming stripped 4 bases from V and 12 bases from J, with 16 bases between. The V gene's germline CDR1 is SNHLY and CDR2 FYNNEI. The length of the CDR3 is 12 residues. CDR3 nucleotide sequence: TGTGCCAGCAGTGGGACTCAAAAGGGAGTGTACTTC. Its translation is CASSGTQKGVYF.